The T cell receptor beta chain under discussion was sequenced for a study of control samples from healthy donors and cancer patients. Measured with immunoSEQ multiplex PCR; TCRdb has only the in-frame clones, and not every one. Of 150,000 or so clones in the sample, just under 95% are singletons; the top ten hold less than 7%. This clone was picked up one time. Germline CDR1 reads MRHNA; CDR2 reads SNTAGT. The junction had 2 bases not matched to a gene; V was cut back by 5 bases and J by 4 bases. This CDR3 contains 15 residues. The receptor comes from a man younger than 35 in good health. This sequence joins TRBV6-4 and TRBJ2-3; 14 positions match TRBD2. The source material was blood. CDR3 sequence: CASSPTSGGADTQYF. In DNA, the CDR3 is TGTGCCAGCAGTCCGACTAGCGGGGGGGCAGATACGCAGTATTTT.